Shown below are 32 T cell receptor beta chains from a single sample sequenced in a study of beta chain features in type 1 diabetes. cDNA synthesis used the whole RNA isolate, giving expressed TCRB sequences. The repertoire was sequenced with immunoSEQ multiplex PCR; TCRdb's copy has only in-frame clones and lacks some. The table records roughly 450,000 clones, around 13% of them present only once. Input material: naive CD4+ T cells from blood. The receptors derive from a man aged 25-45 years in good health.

CDR3 sequence: CASSYLTDTQYF. For the CDR3, the DNA is TGCGCCAGCAGCTACCTAACAGATACGCAGTATTTT. The V call is TRBV5-1, the J call TRBJ2-3; D is unresolved. V was cut by 3 bases and J by 3 bases, with 5 bases left in between. The CDR3 covers 12 residues. Per germline, CDR1 SGHRS and CDR2 YFSETQ.

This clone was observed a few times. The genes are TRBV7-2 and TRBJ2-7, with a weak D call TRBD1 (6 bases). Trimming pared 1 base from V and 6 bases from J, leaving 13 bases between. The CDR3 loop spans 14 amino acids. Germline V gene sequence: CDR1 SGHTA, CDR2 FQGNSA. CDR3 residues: CASSLDHTGPEQYF. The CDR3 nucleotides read TGTGCCAGCAGCTTAGATCACACAGGGCCCGAGCAGTACTTC. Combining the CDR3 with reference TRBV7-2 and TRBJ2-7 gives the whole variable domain GAGVSQSPSNKVTEKGKDVELRCDPISGHTALYWYRQSLGQGLEFLIYFQGNSAPDKSGLPSDRFSAERTGGSVSTLTIQRTQQEDSAVYLCASSLDHTGPEQYFGPGTRLTVT.

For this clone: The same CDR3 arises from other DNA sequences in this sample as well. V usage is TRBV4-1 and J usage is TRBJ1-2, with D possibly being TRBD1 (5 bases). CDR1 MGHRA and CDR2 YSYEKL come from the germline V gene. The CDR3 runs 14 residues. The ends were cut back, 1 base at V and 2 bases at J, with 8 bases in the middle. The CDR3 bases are TGCGCCAGCAGCCAAGTCGGGGGAAACTATGGCTACACCTTC. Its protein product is CASSQVGGNYGYTF.

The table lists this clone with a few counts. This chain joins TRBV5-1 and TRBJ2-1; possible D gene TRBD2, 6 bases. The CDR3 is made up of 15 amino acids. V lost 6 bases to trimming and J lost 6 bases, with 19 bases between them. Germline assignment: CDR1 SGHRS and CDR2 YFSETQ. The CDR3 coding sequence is TGCGCCAGCAATTGGTATAGGGCCGGGGGCAATGAGCAGTTCTTC. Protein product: CASNWYRAGGNEQFF.

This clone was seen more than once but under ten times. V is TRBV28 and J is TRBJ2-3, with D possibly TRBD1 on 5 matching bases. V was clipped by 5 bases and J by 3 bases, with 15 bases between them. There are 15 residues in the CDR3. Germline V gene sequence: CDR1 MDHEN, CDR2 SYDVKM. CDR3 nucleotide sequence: TGTGCCAGCAGTACCAACAGGTTACCGACAGATACGCAGTATTTT. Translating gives CASSTNRLPTDTQYF.

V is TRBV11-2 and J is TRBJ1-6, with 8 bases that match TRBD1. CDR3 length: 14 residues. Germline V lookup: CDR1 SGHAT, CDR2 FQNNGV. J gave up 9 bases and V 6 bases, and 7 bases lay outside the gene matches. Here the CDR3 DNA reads TGTGCCAGCAGACCGCAGGGGGCGAGTTCACCCCTCCACTTT. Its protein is CASRPQGASSPLHF.

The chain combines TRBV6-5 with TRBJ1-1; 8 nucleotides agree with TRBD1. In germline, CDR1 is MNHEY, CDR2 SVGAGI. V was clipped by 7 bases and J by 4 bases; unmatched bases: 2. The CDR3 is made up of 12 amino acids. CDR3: CASTDRGTEAFF. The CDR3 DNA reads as TGTGCCAGCACCGACAGGGGCACTGAAGCTTTCTTT.

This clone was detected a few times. The CDR3: CASSESRSTDTQYF. The DNA for the CDR3 is TGTGCCAGCAGTGAAAGTCGTAGCACAGATACGCAGTATTTT. This rearrangement joins TRBV6-1 to TRBJ2-3; D gene ambiguous. This CDR3 spans 14 amino acids. Germline CDR1 is MNHNS and CDR2 is SASEGT. V was clipped by 2 bases and J by 0 bases, with 6 bases between them.

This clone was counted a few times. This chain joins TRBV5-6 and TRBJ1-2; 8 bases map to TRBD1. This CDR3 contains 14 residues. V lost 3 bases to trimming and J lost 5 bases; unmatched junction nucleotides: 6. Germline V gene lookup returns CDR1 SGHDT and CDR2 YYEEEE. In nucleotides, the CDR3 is TGTGCCAGCAGCTACCCGACAGGGGTATATGGCTACACCTTC. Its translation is CASSYPTGVYGYTF.

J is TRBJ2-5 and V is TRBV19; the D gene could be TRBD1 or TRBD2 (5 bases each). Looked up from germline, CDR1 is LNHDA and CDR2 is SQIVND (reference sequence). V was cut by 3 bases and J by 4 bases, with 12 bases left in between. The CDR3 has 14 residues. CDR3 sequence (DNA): TGTGCCAGTAGTATCCAGGGCGGGCGAGAGACCCAGTACTTC. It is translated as CASSIQGGRETQYF.

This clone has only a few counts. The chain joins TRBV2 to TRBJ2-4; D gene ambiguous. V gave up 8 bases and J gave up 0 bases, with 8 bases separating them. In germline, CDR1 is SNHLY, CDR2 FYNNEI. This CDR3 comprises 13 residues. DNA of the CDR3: TGTGCCAGCGGGGTGGTAGCCAAAAACATTCAGTACTTC. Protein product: CASGVVAKNIQYF.

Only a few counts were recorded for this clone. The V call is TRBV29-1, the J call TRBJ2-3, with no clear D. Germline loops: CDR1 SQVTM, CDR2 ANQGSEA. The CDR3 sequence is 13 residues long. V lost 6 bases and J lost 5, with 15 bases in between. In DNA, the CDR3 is TGCAGCGTCTTACTCAGATCGGAAGATACGCAGTATTTT. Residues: CSVLLRSEDTQYF.

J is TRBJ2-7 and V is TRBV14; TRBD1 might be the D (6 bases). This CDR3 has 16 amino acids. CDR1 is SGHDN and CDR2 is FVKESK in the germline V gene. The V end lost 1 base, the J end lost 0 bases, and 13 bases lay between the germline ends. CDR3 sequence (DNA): TGTGCCAGCAGCCAAGTGGGGACAAGGAGCTCCTACGAGCAGTACTTC. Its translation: CASSQVGTRSSYEQYF.

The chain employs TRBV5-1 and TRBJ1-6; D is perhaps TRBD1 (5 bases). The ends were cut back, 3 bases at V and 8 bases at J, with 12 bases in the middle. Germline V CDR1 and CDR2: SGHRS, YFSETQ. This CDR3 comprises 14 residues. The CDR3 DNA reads TGCGCCAGCAGCTGGGACCCGGAGGATTCACCCCTCCACTTT. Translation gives CASSWDPEDSPLHF.

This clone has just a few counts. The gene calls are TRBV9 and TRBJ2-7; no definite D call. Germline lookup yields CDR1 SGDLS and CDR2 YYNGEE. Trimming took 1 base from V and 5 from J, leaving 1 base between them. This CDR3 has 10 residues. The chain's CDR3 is CASSVNEQYV. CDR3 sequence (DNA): TGTGCCAGCAGCGTAAACGAGCAGTACGTC.

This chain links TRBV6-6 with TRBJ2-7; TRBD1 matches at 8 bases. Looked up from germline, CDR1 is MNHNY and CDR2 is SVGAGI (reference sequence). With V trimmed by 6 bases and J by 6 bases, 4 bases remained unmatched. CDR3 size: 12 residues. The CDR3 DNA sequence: TGTGCCAGCAGGAGTGGACAGGGCGAGCAGTACTTC. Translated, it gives CASRSGQGEQYF.

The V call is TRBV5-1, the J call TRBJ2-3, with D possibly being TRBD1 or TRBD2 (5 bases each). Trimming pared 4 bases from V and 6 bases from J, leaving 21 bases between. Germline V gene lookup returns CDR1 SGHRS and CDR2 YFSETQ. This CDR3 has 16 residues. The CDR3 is CASSLEPGRPSDTQYF. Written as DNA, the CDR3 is TGCGCCAGCAGCCTCGAACCGGGACGGCCATCTGATACGCAGTATTTT.

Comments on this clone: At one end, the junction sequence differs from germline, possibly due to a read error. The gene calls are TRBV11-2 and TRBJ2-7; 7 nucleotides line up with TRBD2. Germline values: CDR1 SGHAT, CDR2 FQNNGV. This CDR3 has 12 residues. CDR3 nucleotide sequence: TGTGCCAGCAGCCCACGGGGGGTCGAGCAGCACTTC. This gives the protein CASSPRGVEQHF.

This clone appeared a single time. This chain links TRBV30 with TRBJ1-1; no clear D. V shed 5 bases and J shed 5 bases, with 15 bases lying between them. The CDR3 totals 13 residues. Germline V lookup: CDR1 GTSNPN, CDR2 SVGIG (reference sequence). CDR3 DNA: TGTGCCTGGTCAGGCCGATCTGATACTGAAGCTTTCTTT. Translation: CAWSGRSDTEAFF.

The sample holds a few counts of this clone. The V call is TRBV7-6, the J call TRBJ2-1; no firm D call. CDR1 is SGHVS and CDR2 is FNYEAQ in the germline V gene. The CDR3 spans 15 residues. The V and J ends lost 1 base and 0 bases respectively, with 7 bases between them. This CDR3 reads CASSLEQLSYNEQFF. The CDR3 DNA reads TGTGCCAGCAGCTTAGAACAACTCTCCTACAATGAGCAGTTCTTC.

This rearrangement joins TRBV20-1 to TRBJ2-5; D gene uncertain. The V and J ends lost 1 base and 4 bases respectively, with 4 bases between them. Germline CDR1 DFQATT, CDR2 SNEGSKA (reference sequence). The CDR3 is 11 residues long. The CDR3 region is CSARVTETQYF. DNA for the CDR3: TGCAGTGCTAGAGTGACAGAGACCCAGTACTTC.

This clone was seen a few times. The chain's CDR3 is CASSIGGEQFF. In DNA, the CDR3 is TGTGCCAGCTCAATTGGGGGTGAGCAGTTCTTC. The V gene is TRBV18, the J gene TRBJ2-1; D is tentatively TRBD1 or TRBD2 (5 bases each). The V and J ends lost 5 bases and 9 bases respectively, with 8 bases between them. Germline lookup yields CDR1 KGHSH and CDR2 LQKENI. The CDR3 runs 11 residues.

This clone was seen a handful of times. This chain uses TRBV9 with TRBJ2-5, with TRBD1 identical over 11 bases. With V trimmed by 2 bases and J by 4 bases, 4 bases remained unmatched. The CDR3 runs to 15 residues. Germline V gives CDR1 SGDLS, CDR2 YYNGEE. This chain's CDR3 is CASSVDRGQGETQYF. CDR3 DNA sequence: TGTGCCAGCAGCGTGGACAGGGGGCAGGGAGAGACCCAGTACTTC.

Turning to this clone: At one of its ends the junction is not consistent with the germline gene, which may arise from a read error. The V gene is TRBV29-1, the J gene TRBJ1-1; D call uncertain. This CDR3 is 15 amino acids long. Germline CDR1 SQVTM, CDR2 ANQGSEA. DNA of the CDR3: TGCAGCGTTAAAGACCCCCAGTGGGTGAACACTGAAGCTTTCTTT. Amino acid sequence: CSVKDPQWVNTEAFF.

As DNA, the CDR3 is TGTGCCTGGAGTAGGCGGGGCACAGATACGCAGTATTTT. This translates into CAWSRRGTDTQYF. The V gene is TRBV30, the J gene TRBJ2-3; D might be TRBD2 (5 bases). Germline CDR1 and CDR2: GTSNPN and SVGIG (reference sequence). The V gene lost 2 bases and the J gene lost 1 base, with 7 bases spanning the gap. This CDR3 spans 13 amino acids.

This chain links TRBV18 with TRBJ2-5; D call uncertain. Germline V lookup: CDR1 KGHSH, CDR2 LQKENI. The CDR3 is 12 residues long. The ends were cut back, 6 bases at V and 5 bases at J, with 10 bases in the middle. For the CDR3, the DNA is TGTGCCAGCTCGCCCCGTACGGAGACCCAGTACTTC. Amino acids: CASSPRTETQYF.

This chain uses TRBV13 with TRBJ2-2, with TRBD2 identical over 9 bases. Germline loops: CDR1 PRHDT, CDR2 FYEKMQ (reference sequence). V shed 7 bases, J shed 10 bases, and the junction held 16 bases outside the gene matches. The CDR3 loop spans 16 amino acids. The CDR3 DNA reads TGTGCCAGCAACGCCGTCGGGAAGCGGGAGGCCGTGGAGCTGTTTTTT. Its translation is CASNAVGKREAVELFF.

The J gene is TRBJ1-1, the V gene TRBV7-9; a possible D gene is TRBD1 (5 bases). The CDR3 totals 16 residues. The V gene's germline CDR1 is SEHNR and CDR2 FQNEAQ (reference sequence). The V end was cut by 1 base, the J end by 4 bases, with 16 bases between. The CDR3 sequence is CASSLGTQGGSTEAFF. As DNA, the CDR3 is TGTGCCAGCAGCTTAGGTACTCAGGGTGGTAGCACTGAAGCTTTCTTT. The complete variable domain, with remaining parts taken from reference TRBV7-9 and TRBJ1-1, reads DTGVSQNPRHKITKRGQNVTFRCDPISEHNRLYWYRQTLGQGPEFLTYFQNEAQLEKSRLLSDRFSAERPKGSFSTLEIQRTEQGDSAMYLCASSLGTQGGSTEAFFGQGTRLTVV.

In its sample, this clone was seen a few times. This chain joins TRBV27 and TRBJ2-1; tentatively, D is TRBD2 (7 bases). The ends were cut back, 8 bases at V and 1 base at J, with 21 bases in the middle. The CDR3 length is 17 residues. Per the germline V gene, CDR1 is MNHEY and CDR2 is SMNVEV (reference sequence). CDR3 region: CASSGRAGVRSYNEQFF. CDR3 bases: TGTGCCAGCTCGGGGAGGGCAGGGGTCAGGTCCTACAATGAGCAGTTCTTC.

The CDR3, as DNA: TGTGCCAGCAGCCAAGAAGTCTCACTAGCGGGGTCGTTCTTC. Its translation is CASSQEVSLAGSFF. The chain links TRBV4-2 to TRBJ2-1, with TRBD2 matching 10 bases. Unmatched junction bases numbered 8, after V lost 0 bases and J lost 15 bases. The germline V gene has CDR1 LGHNA and CDR2 YNFKEQ. The CDR3 contains 14 residues.

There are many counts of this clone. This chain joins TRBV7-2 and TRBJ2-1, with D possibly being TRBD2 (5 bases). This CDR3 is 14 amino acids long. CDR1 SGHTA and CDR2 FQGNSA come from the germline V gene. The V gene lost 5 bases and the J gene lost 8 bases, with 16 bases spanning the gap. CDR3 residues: CASSTPRGGYEQFF. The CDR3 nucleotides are TGTGCCAGCAGCACCCCGCGCGGAGGCTATGAGCAGTTCTTC.

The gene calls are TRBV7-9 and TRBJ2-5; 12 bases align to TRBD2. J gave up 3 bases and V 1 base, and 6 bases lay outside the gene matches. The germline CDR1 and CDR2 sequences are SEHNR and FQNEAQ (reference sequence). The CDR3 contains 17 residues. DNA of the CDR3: TGTGCCAGCAGCTTAGGTCTCCGGACTAGCGGGGAAGAGACCCAGTACTTC. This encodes CASSLGLRTSGEETQYF.